This TCR beta chain was identified in a study of PD-1 blockade in classical Hodgkin lymphoma. The CDR3 spans 14 residues. Germline lookup yields CDR1 SNHLY and CDR2 FYNNEI. Trimming pared 4 bases from V and 4 bases from J, leaving 14 bases between. A word on this clone: Antigen specificity is unknown.

General study findings and limits: Only CD4+ TCR diversity, not CD8+, had risen significantly by C4D1. As was reported, newly diagnosed patients showed lower baseline TCR diversity than healthy donors did.

Every one of the patients relapsed after autologous stem cell transplantation (brentuximab vedotin exposure was variable). Using immunoSEQ multiplex PCR, the repertoire was profiled, and TCRdb retains in-frame clones only, with some absent. Seen here are more than 50,000 clones, 70% to 75% observed once, and the top ten hold approximately 9%. The sample consisted of peripheral blood mononuclear cells (PBMCs), taken before the second cycle of nivolumab. This chain uses TRBV2 with TRBJ2-7, with D possibly being TRBD2 (6 bases). The origin of this receptor is a human donor with classical Hodgkin lymphoma. The CDR3 nucleotides are TGTGCCAGCAGTGTGGGACTCCGGGTGTACGAGCAGTACTTC. Amino acid sequence: CASSVGLRVYEQYF.